These 8 T cell receptor beta chains were sequenced from one sample in a study of blood T cell repertoires in COVID-19. The table came from immunoSEQ multiplex PCR; TCRdb's copy has only in-frame clones and leaves some out. The table lists some 150,000 clones, roughly 80% of them singletons. Material for sequencing was peripheral blood. These receptors were taken from a man aged 65 to 85 with acute or convalescent COVID-19.

Sample share makes this clone medium-sized. Other DNA sequences in this specimen translate into the identical CDR3. This chain links TRBV2 with TRBJ2-1; TRBD1 matches at 8 bases. V gave up 2 bases and J gave up 4 bases; unmatched junction bases: 4. This CDR3 comprises 15 residues. From germline, CDR1 is SNHLY and CDR2 FYNNEI. CDR3 in DNA: TGTGCCAGCAGTGAATCAGGACAGGGATACAATGAGCAGTTCTTC. Amino acids: CASSESGQGYNEQFF.

The chain links TRBV6-5 to TRBJ2-3; D might be TRBD2 (6 bases). Germline CDR1 is MNHEY and CDR2 is SVGAGI. V was shortened by 8 bases and J by 0 bases, with 12 bases between the two germline ends. The CDR3 contains 14 residues. The CDR3 is CASQGGVSTDTQYF. In DNA form, the CDR3 reads TGTGCCAGCCAGGGCGGGGTTAGCACAGATACGCAGTATTTT.

V usage is TRBV24-1 and J usage is TRBJ2-3, with TRBD1 identical over 10 bases. This CDR3 is built from 18 residues. The J segment lost 5 bases and the V segment lost 1 base, leaving 11 bases of the junction unmatched. CDR1 is KGHDR and CDR2 is SFDVKD in the germline V gene. This CDR3 reads CATSDFSMGQGRKDTQYF. The CDR3 DNA follows: TGTGCCACCAGTGATTTCTCGATGGGACAGGGGAGGAAAGATACGCAGTATTTT.

The sample holds one count of this clone. This chain links TRBV6-5 with TRBJ1-2; 10 bases are shared with TRBD1. Trimming removed 10 bases from V and 0 bases from J; junction bases left unmatched: 8. Germline CDR1 and CDR2: MNHEY and SVGAGI. The CDR3 consists of 15 residues. This CDR3 reads CATFLGTGANYGYTF. The CDR3 DNA reads as TGTGCCACCTTCCTCGGGACAGGGGCTAACTATGGCTACACCTTC.

This sequence joins TRBV5-6 and TRBJ2-5; TRBD1 matches at 8 bases. The CDR3 loop spans 15 amino acids. Germline trimming cut 4 bases from V and 5 bases from J; bases unmatched to any gene: 10. Germline V CDR1 and CDR2: SGHDT, YYEEEE. The chain's CDR3 is CASSDKTGVGETQYF. For the CDR3, the DNA is TGTGCCAGCAGCGACAAGACAGGGGTCGGGGAGACCCAGTACTTC.

This clone was found a few times. The chain joins TRBV9 to TRBJ2-7; D gene ambiguous. V dropped 4 bases and J dropped 3 bases, with 17 bases sitting between them. CDR1 and CDR2 from the germline V gene are SGDLS and YYNGEE. The CDR3 totals 15 residues. The chain's CDR3 is CASSPSERPYYEQYF. CDR3 bases: TGTGCCAGCAGCCCTAGTGAAAGGCCTTACTACGAGCAGTACTTC.

The chain couples TRBV24-1 to TRBJ2-2, with 8 bases aligning to TRBD2. V gave up 5 bases and J gave up 1 base; unmatched junction bases: 8. The CDR3 sequence is 17 residues long. Germline-derived CDR1 and CDR2 are KGHDR and SFDVKD. The CDR3 sequence is CATSGARRGVNTGELFF. The CDR3 coding sequence is TGTGCCACCAGTGGAGCTAGGCGGGGGGTGAACACCGGGGAGCTGTTTTTT.

The chain uses TRBV12-3 or TRBV12-4 and TRBJ1-2; D is unclear. V shed 3 bases and J shed 5 bases, with 7 bases lying between them. The length of the CDR3 is 12 residues. CDR3 sequence: CASSFTDYGYTF. CDR3 DNA sequence: TGTGCCAGCAGTTTCACAGATTATGGCTACACCTTC.